Listed below are T cell receptor beta chains from one sample, sequenced in a study of spatial heterogeneity in lung cancer. TCRdb ran MiXCR on the 5' RACE reads and lists one entry per CDR3 protein. The sample lists around 60,000 distinct CDR3 sequences, 7% to 10% occurring once. The sample consisted of PBMCs, taken at surgery. The receptors stem from a female donor with early-stage non-small cell lung cancer. Each CDR3 is given with its conserved first and last residue. The D gene is left open where the match is weak. Some rows have no size entry. The others give once, few or many, or a class for an expanded clone.

d_call j_call clone_size v_call cdr3_aa cdr3_nt
TRBD1 TRBJ1-2 few TRBV12-3/TRBV12-4 CASSHSDRGLNYGYTF TGTGCCAGCAGTCACTCAGACAGGGGCCTTAACTATGGCTACACCTTC
TRBD1 TRBJ1-2 NA TRBV3-1 CASSQDQDRGVYGYTF TGTGCCAGCAGCCAAGATCAGGACAGGGGTGTCTATGGCTACACCTTC
NA TRBJ1-2 NA TRBV2 CASRKVENGYTF TGTGCCAGCAGAAAGGTGGAGAATGGCTACACCTTC
TRBD2 TRBJ2-5 NA TRBV6-5 CASSPSGGAETQYF TGTGCCAGCAGCCCTAGCGGGGGGGCCGAGACCCAGTACTTC
TRBD2 TRBJ2-5 few TRBV20-1 CSAGGLGVTQYF TGCAGTGCAGGGGGACTAGGCGTGACCCAGTACTTC
NA TRBJ1-4 few TRBV12-3/TRBV12-4 CASSLSGGLNEKLFF TGTGCCAGCAGTTTATCTGGGGGCCTTAATGAAAAACTGTTTTTT
TRBD1 TRBJ2-3 many TRBV15 CATSSGQGKTDTQYF TGTGCCACCAGCAGCGGACAGGGGAAAACAGATACGCAGTATTTT
TRBD1 TRBJ1-1 many TRBV29-1 CSTPGTGGWDTEAFF TGCAGCACACCCGGGACAGGAGGTTGGGACACTGAAGCTTTCTTT
TRBD1 TRBJ1-2 many TRBV5-6 CASSLAYKGAPGSNYGYTF TGTGCCAGCAGCTTGGCGTACAAGGGGGCTCCAGGGTCTAACTATGGCTACACCTTC
NA TRBJ2-3 NA TRBV7-8 CASSLARTAAATDTQYF TGTGCCAGCAGCTTAGCACGGACAGCCGCTGCCACAGATACGCAGTATTTT
TRBD1 TRBJ1-1 few TRBV7-2 CASSSQGAGEAFF TGTGCCAGCAGCTCGCAGGGGGCGGGGGAAGCTTTCTTT
NA TRBJ1-2 many TRBV27 CASREGGREVRGYTF TGTGCCAGCAGAGAGGGAGGCAGAGAGGTTCGAGGCTACACCTTC
NA TRBJ2-5 NA TRBV7-7 CASSLGLGPQETQYF TGTGCTAGCAGCTTGGGATTGGGACCTCAAGAGACCCAGTACTTC
NA TRBJ1-2 few TRBV20-1 CSAGPAQGDYGYTF TGCAGTGCTGGACCAGCCCAGGGTGACTATGGCTACACCTTC
NA TRBJ2-1 few TRBV29-1 CSVELPNNEQFF TGCAGCGTTGAACTACCTAACAATGAGCAGTTCTTC
TRBD2 TRBJ2-2 NA TRBV9 CASSATSGGFFTGELFF TGTGCCAGCAGCGCCACTAGCGGGGGATTCTTCACCGGGGAGCTGTTTTTT
TRBD1 TRBJ1-1 many TRBV12-3/TRBV12-4 CASSSQGAVDTEAFF TGTGCCAGCAGTTCCCAGGGGGCGGTGGACACTGAAGCTTTCTTT
NA TRBJ2-5 many TRBV5-6 CASSLGPNLLQETQYF TGTGCCAGCAGCTTGGGACCGAACCTTCTACAAGAGACCCAGTACTTC
TRBD1 TRBJ2-7 many TRBV6-1 CASSDKARGPEQYF TGTGCCAGCAGTGATAAGGCCAGGGGGCCAGAGCAGTACTTC
NA TRBJ1-1 many TRBV20-1 CSVTMTGQNTEAFF TGCAGTGTTACAATGACAGGACAGAACACTGAAGCTTTCTTT
TRBD2 TRBJ2-1 few TRBV5-1 CASSLVYSGGINEQFF TGCGCCAGCAGCTTGGTTTATAGCGGGGGAATCAATGAGCAGTTCTTC
NA TRBJ2-1 NA TRBV12-3/TRBV12-4 CASRDLASINEQFF TGTGCCAGCAGAGATTTGGCTAGCATCAATGAGCAGTTCTTC
NA TRBJ1-5 many TRBV7-4 CASRPGVQPQHF TGTGCCAGCAGGCCCGGGGTACAGCCCCAGCATTTT
NA TRBJ2-7 few TRBV20-1 CSATFGSAYF TGCAGTGCTACTTTTGGGTCCGCGTACTTC
TRBD1 TRBJ2-5 NA TRBV25-1 CASSAGTGHQETQYF TGTGCCAGCAGCGCCGGGACAGGCCATCAAGAGACCCAGTACTTC
TRBD1 TRBJ1-6 NA TRBV5-1 CASSPTGDNSPLHF TGCGCCAGCAGCCCTACAGGGGATAATTCACCCCTCCACTTT
TRBD1 TRBJ2-1 few TRBV5-1 CASSLGQGRHNEQFF TGCGCCAGCAGCTTGGGACAGGGTCGCCACAATGAGCAGTTCTTC
NA TRBJ1-1 many TRBV10-3 CAISEGVDGTEAFF TGTGCCATCAGTGAAGGGGTGGATGGAACTGAAGCTTTCTTT
NA TRBJ1-5 few TRBV6-5 CASSYSSVGQPQHF TGTGCCAGCAGTTACTCGTCCGTGGGTCAGCCCCAGCATTTT
NA TRBJ1-5 NA TRBV20-1 CSASIGVNQPQHF TGCAGTGCTAGTATTGGGGTCAATCAGCCCCAGCATTTT
NA TRBJ1-2 many TRBV7-2 CASSQRNYGYTF TGTGCCAGCAGCCAACGAAACTATGGCTACACCTTC
NA TRBJ1-4 few TRBV6-4 CASRPLGGDETTNEKLFF TGTGCCAGCAGGCCCCTGGGGGGGGACGAAACAACTAATGAAAAACTGTTTTTT
TRBD1 TRBJ2-3 few TRBV9 CASSKGQGGADTQYF TGTGCCAGCAGCAAGGGACAGGGGGGAGCAGATACGCAGTATTTT
TRBD1 TRBJ1-6 NA TRBV5-4 CASSLEGQGNSPLHF TGTGCCAGCAGCTTGGAGGGACAGGGTAATTCACCCCTCCACTTT
NA TRBJ1-2 NA TRBV2 CASSGGGYTF TGTGCCAGCAGTGGCGGAGGCTACACCTTC
TRBD1 TRBJ1-5 medium-sized TRBV6-2/TRBV6-3 CASTQTGARNQPQHF TGTGCCAGCACCCAAACAGGGGCCCGCAATCAGCCCCAGCATTTT
NA TRBJ2-3 few TRBV7-2 CASSFDITDTQYF TGTGCCAGCAGCTTTGACATCACAGATACGCAGTATTTT
TRBD1 TRBJ2-6 NA TRBV6-1 CASRMKQGTGANVLTF TGTGCCAGCAGGATGAAACAGGGGACTGGGGCCAACGTCCTGACTTTC
NA TRBJ1-1 many TRBV4-2 CASSLGGDTEAFF TGTGCCAGCAGCCTGGGCGGGGACACTGAAGCTTTCTTT
NA TRBJ2-1 many TRBV7-6 CASSLADEQFF TGTGCCAGCAGCTTAGCCGATGAGCAGTTCTTC
TRBD1 TRBJ1-1 many TRBV6-6 CASTGRDSSEAFF TGTGCCAGCACCGGACGGGACAGCTCTGAAGCTTTCTTT
NA TRBJ2-5 once TRBV11-3 CASSLDAQSFQETQYF TGTGCCAGCAGCTTAGATGCCCAGAGCTTCCAAGAGACCCAGTACTTC
NA TRBJ2-5 few TRBV4-1 CASSQDTSAETQYF TGCGCCAGCAGCCAAGATACCAGCGCAGAGACCCAGTACTTC
NA TRBJ1-3 NA TRBV15 CATSREQAGTGNTIYF TGTGCCACCAGCAGAGAGCAGGCAGGTACAGGAAACACCATATATTTT
NA TRBJ1-5 NA TRBV6-5 CASSRGEGSQPQHF TGTGCCAGCAGTAGAGGGGAGGGGAGTCAGCCCCAGCATTTT
TRBD2 TRBJ2-3 many TRBV10-1 CASGTSGMPTQYF TGCGCCAGCGGGACTAGCGGGATGCCAACGCAGTATTTT
TRBD1 TRBJ2-1 NA TRBV20-1 CSASRTGISNEQFF TGCAGTGCTAGCAGGACAGGCATCTCTAATGAGCAGTTCTTC
TRBD1 TRBJ2-2 many TRBV30 CAWGRGPNTGELFF TGTGCCTGGGGAAGGGGGCCAAACACCGGGGAGCTGTTTTTT
NA TRBJ2-3 NA TRBV20-1 CSASGGDGNTQYF TGCAGTGCTTCCGGAGGAGATGGAAATACGCAGTATTTT
NA TRBJ1-2 NA TRBV28 CASSLTTGYGYTF TGTGCCAGCAGTCTAACGACAGGCTATGGCTACACCTTC
NA TRBJ1-5 many TRBV7-9 CASSLERDQPQHF TGTGCCAGCAGCTTAGAAAGAGATCAGCCCCAGCATTTT